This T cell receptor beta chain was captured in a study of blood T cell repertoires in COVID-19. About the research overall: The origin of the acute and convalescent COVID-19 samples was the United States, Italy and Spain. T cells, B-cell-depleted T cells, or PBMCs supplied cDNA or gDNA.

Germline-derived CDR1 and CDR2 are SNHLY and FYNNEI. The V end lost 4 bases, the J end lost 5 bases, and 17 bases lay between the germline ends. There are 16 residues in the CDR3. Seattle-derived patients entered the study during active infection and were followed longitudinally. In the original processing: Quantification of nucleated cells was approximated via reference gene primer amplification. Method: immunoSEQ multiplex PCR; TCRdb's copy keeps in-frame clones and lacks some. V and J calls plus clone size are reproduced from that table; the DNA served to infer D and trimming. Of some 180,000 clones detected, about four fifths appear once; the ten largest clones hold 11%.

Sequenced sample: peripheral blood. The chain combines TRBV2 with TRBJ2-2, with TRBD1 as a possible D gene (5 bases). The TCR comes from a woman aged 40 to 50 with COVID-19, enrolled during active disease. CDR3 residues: CASSADRPIPTGELFF. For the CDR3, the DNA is TGTGCCAGCAGTGCCGACAGACCAATTCCAACCGGGGAGCTGTTTTTT. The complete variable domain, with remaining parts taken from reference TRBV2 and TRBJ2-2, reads EPEVTQTPSHQVTQMGQEVILRCVPISNHLYFYWYRQILGQKVEFLVSFYNNEISEKSEIFDDQFSVERPDGSNFTLKIRSTKLEDSAMYFCASSADRPIPTGELFFGEGSRLTVL.